Shown below are 23 T cell receptor beta chains from a single sample sequenced in a study of CD8+ T cells in alopecia areata. Sequencing used cDNA as its template, made by extracting RNA and reverse transcribing it. The repertoire was sequenced with immunoSEQ multiplex PCR; TCRdb's copy has only in-frame clones and lacks some. The data hold some 240,000 clones, with more than 45% observed a single time. Treatment described: oral pan-JAK inhibitor, 5-10 mg twice daily. This specimen consisted of CD4+ T cells sorted from blood, obtained at week 4, from a patient treated with tofacitinib. The receptor source for this set is a human donor with alopecia areata.

The J gene is TRBJ2-1, the V gene TRBV9; TRBD1 matches 11 bases. V shed 3 bases and J 1 base; nucleotides not matched to a gene: 6. Per germline, CDR1 SGDLS and CDR2 YYNGEE. This CDR3 is built from 17 residues. The CDR3 sequence is CASSASDRGHSYNEQFF. For the CDR3, the DNA is TGTGCCAGCAGCGCCTCGGACAGGGGGCATTCCTACAATGAGCAGTTCTTC.

This rearrangement joins TRBV29-1 to TRBJ2-6; 7 bases map to TRBD1. The CDR3 has 16 amino acids. The V gene's germline CDR1 is SQVTM and CDR2 ANQGSEA. The ends lost 1 base at V and 0 bases at J; junction bases unmatched: 3. The CDR3 spells CSVEAPGGSGANVLTF. DNA for the CDR3: TGCAGCGTTGAAGCCCCAGGGGGCTCTGGGGCCAACGTCCTGACTTTC.

V usage is TRBV5-1 and J usage is TRBJ2-2; no reliable D call. The V end lost 2 bases, the J end lost 0 bases, and 11 bases lay between the germline ends. The CDR3 is made up of 16 amino acids. Germline lookup yields CDR1 SGHRS and CDR2 YFSETQ. CDR3 in DNA: TGCGCCAGCAGCTTAGGTTCGGCAGCGAACACCGGGGAGCTGTTTTTT. The encoded protein is CASSLGSAANTGELFF.

Notes on this clone: The sample has other DNA sequences that encode this CDR3 too. V is TRBV30 and J is TRBJ1-1; D is possibly TRBD1 (5 bases). The CDR3 extends over 13 amino acids. Between the trimmed V and J ends, which lost 0 bases and 1 base, there was a span of 6 bases. The germline CDR1 and CDR2 sequences are GTSNPN and SVGIG (reference sequence). The CDR3 DNA is TGTGCCTGGAGTGTCAGGGAGAACACTGAAGCTTTCTTT. Its protein is CAWSVRENTEAFF.

The chain uses TRBV11-1 and TRBJ2-2; TRBD2 agrees at 9 bases. The CDR3 is made up of 17 amino acids. Germline trimming cut 3 bases from V and 1 base from J; bases unmatched to any gene: 6. Germline values: CDR1 SGHAT, CDR2 FQDESV (reference sequence). This CDR3 reads CASSFPAGGLNTGELFF. In nucleotides, the CDR3 is TGTGCCAGCAGCTTTCCAGCGGGGGGTTTGAACACCGGGGAGCTGTTTTTT.

This clone was detected a few times. The chain is built from TRBV6-5 and TRBJ2-5; 11 bases fit TRBD1. Germline CDR1 MNHEY, CDR2 SVGAGI. With 4 bases clipped from V and 3 bases from J, the junction kept 4 bases outside the gene matches. The CDR3 length is 15 residues. The CDR3: CASSLWTGGKETQYF. CDR3 nucleotide sequence: TGTGCCAGCAGTTTATGGACAGGGGGCAAAGAGACCCAGTACTTC.

The rearrangement links TRBV5-6 to TRBJ2-7, with D maybe TRBD1 (5 bases). This CDR3 region has 15 residues. The germline V and J ends were trimmed by 5 bases and 1 base, with 16 bases remaining between them. Germline lookup yields CDR1 SGHDT and CDR2 YYEEEE. In DNA form, the CDR3 reads TGTGCCAGCAGATATACAGGAAACGGTTCCTACGAGCAGTACTTC. Translating gives CASRYTGNGSYEQYF.

The V call is TRBV29-1, the J call TRBJ1-2; TRBD1 agrees at 8 bases. Losses at the gene ends were 7 bases for V and 4 bases for J; bases not matched to a gene: 5. The CDR3 runs to 12 residues. Per germline, CDR1 SQVTM and CDR2 ANQGSEA. CDR3 loop: CSATGGGYGYTF. The CDR3 coding sequence is TGCAGCGCAACAGGGGGAGGCTATGGCTACACCTTC. Drawing the rest from reference TRBV29-1 and TRBJ1-2, the complete variable domain is SAVISQKPSRDICQRGTSLTIQCQVDSQVTMMFWYRQQPGQSLTLIATANQGSEATYESGFVIDKFPISRPNLTFSTLTVSNMSPEDSSIYLCSATGGGYGYTFGSGTRLTVV.

The chain employs TRBV30 and TRBJ2-2; no reliable D call. This CDR3 is 13 amino acids long. Trimming took off 0 bases at V and 7 bases at J, with 9 bases between the two ends. Looked up from germline, CDR1 is GTSNPN and CDR2 is SVGIG (reference sequence). The CDR3, as DNA: TGTGCCTGGAGTGTAACCGCCGGCGGGGAGCTGTTTTTT. Its protein product is CAWSVTAGGELFF. The full variable domain, completed using reference TRBV30 and TRBJ2-2, is SQTIHQWPATLVQPVGSPLSLECTVEGTSNPNLYWYRQAAGRGLQLLFYSVGIGQISSEVPQNLSASRPQDRQFILSSKKLLLSDSGFYLCAWSVTAGGELFFGEGSRLTVL.

The rearrangement uses TRBV7-2 and TRBJ2-3; TRBD2 might be the D (5 bases). The germline V gene encodes CDR1 SGHTA and CDR2 FQGNSA. The V gene lost 4 bases and the J gene lost 3 bases, with 11 bases spanning the gap. The CDR3 consists of 14 residues. The CDR3 here is CASSYQLVTDTQYF. The CDR3 DNA is TGTGCCAGCAGCTATCAACTAGTTACAGATACGCAGTATTTT.

This clone was found once. The chain has TRBV30 and TRBJ1-6, with D tentatively TRBD1 (5 bases). CDR3 length: 14 amino acids. The germline gives CDR1 GTSNPN, CDR2 SVGIG (reference sequence). V was cut by 0 bases and J by 11 bases, with 14 bases left in between. The CDR3 sequence: CAWSVRGRATPLHF. CDR3 coding DNA: TGTGCCTGGAGTGTGCGGGGCCGGGCGACACCCCTCCACTTT.

V usage is TRBV2 and J usage is TRBJ1-1; 7 bases are a match to TRBD1. V trimming: 4 bases; J trimming: 0 bases; junction bases outside the gene matches: 2. CDR3 length: 14 residues. From germline, CDR1 is SNHLY and CDR2 FYNNEI. The CDR3 spells CASSAGTVNTEAFF. Here the CDR3 DNA reads TGTGCCAGCAGTGCCGGGACAGTGAACACTGAAGCTTTCTTT.

This chain connects TRBV29-1 to TRBJ1-2, with D maybe TRBD1 (5 bases). The ends were cut back, 4 bases at V and 4 bases at J, with 13 bases in the middle. The CDR3 covers 13 residues. The V gene's germline CDR1 is SQVTM and CDR2 ANQGSEA. CDR3 residues: CSVGGAEIYGYTF. Here the CDR3 DNA reads TGCAGCGTTGGAGGGGCAGAAATCTATGGCTACACCTTC.

In DNA form, the CDR3 reads TGTGCCAGCAGGGGACAGGGTAATAATTCACCCCTCCACTTT. Translation: CASRGQGNNSPLHF. The chain employs TRBV6-6 and TRBJ1-6; 9 positions agree with TRBD1. J gave up 5 bases and V 6 bases, and 2 bases lay outside the gene matches. CDR1 is MNHNY and CDR2 is SVGAGI in the germline V gene (reference sequence). The CDR3 extends over 14 amino acids.

A few counts support this clone. The chain has TRBV29-1 and TRBJ1-5; D gene unclear. This CDR3 contains 13 residues. Per germline, CDR1 SQVTM and CDR2 ANQGSEA. V was cut by 3 bases and J by 0 bases, with 6 bases left in between. CDR3 region: CSVEEGSNQPQHF. Written as DNA, the CDR3 is TGCAGCGTTGAGGAAGGTAGCAATCAGCCCCAGCATTTT. Full variable domain (outside the CDR3, taken from reference TRBV29-1 and TRBJ1-5): SAVISQKPSRDICQRGTSLTIQCQVDSQVTMMFWYRQQPGQSLTLIATANQGSEATYESGFVIDKFPISRPNLTFSTLTVSNMSPEDSSIYLCSVEEGSNQPQHFGDGTRLSIL.

The chain employs TRBV9 and TRBJ1-5; D is unclear. Trimming left V 0 bases short and J 0 bases short, with 7 bases between. The length of the CDR3 is 15 residues. CDR1 and CDR2 (germline): SGDLS, YYNGEE. CDR3 coding DNA: TGTGCCAGCAGCGTAGACTCAGATAGCAATCAGCCCCAGCATTTT. Translation gives CASSVDSDSNQPQHF.

The chain uses TRBV7-9 and TRBJ1-2; D not resolved. Per the germline V gene, CDR1 is SEHNR and CDR2 is FQNEAQ (reference sequence). V shed 3 bases and J shed 5 bases, with 10 bases lying between them. This CDR3 has 13 residues. CDR3 residues: CASSLGTEYGYTF. In DNA, the CDR3 is TGTGCCAGCAGCTTGGGTACCGAGTATGGCTACACCTTC.

V is TRBV10-3 and J is TRBJ1-1; D is possibly TRBD1 (5 bases). V was clipped by 4 bases and J by 4 bases, with 10 bases between them. Germline V gene sequence: CDR1 ENHRY, CDR2 SYGVKD. This CDR3 comprises 13 residues. The CDR3 reads CAISGGGGTEAFF. CDR3 sequence (DNA): TGTGCCATCAGTGGGGGTGGGGGCACTGAAGCTTTCTTT.

This clone was counted only a few times. The CDR3 spells CAWSRTHGYTF. CDR3 coding DNA: TGTGCCTGGAGCAGAACCCATGGCTACACCTTC. The chain combines TRBV30 with TRBJ1-2; no clear D gene. The CDR3 runs 11 residues. In germline, CDR1 is GTSNPN, CDR2 SVGIG (reference sequence). Trimming took off 3 bases at V and 6 bases at J, with 8 bases between the two ends.

The V gene is TRBV7-2, the J gene TRBJ1-2, with 7 bases fitting TRBD1. This CDR3 has 14 residues. Germline V gene sequence: CDR1 SGHTA, CDR2 FQGNSA. J lost 6 bases, V lost 3 bases, and 7 bases had no gene match. This CDR3 reads CASSLFTGEDGYTF. CDR3 coding DNA: TGTGCCAGCAGCTTGTTTACAGGGGAGGATGGCTACACCTTC.

This clone was recorded a few times. This chain links TRBV18 with TRBJ2-7, with D possibly being TRBD1 or TRBD2 (5 bases each). The V and J ends lost 6 bases and 6 bases respectively, with 12 bases between them. The V gene's germline CDR1 is KGHSH and CDR2 LQKENI. The CDR3 contains 12 residues. The CDR3, as DNA: TGTGCCAGCTCCCCTCTCGGGGCCGAGCAGTACTTC. It specifies CASSPLGAEQYF.

The chain couples TRBV27 to TRBJ2-3; TRBD2 might be the D (5 bases). The CDR3 contains 12 residues. Germline CDR1 is MNHEY and CDR2 is SMNVEV (reference sequence). The ends were cut back, 6 bases at V and 4 bases at J, with 8 bases in the middle. CDR3 residues: CASSDYSDTQYF. The CDR3 DNA sequence: TGTGCCAGCAGCGACTACTCAGATACGCAGTATTTT.

The chain links TRBV11-2 to TRBJ1-2, with TRBD1 matching 10 bases. CDR3 length equals 14 residues. The trim removed 5 bases at V and 2 bases at J, leaving 2 bases unmatched. Germline CDR1 is SGHAT and CDR2 is FQNNGV. This chain's CDR3 is CASSQGQGNYGYTF. CDR3 sequence (DNA): TGTGCCAGCAGCCAGGGACAGGGGAACTATGGCTACACCTTC.